The 20 T cell receptor beta chains presented below share a single source sample, sequenced in a study of T cell responses to AZD1222 COVID-19 vaccine. Assay: immunoSEQ multiplex PCR; the TCRdb copy retains only in-frame clones and omits some. The table records roughly 100,000 clones, around 90% of them present only once. The source material was peripheral blood, sampled on day 0 of AZD1222 vaccination. These receptors were collected from an adult in good health.

The chain has TRBV3-1 (or the pseudogene TRBV3-2) and TRBJ2-1; 12 bases line up with TRBD2. V lost 3 bases to trimming and J lost 3 bases; unmatched junction nucleotides: 12. Germline-derived CDR1 and CDR2 are LGHDT and YNNKEL (reference sequence). The CDR3 has 19 residues. CDR3 amino acids: CASSQARLAGVLGYNEQFF. The DNA for the CDR3 is TGTGCCAGCAGCCAGGCAAGACTAGCGGGAGTTTTGGGCTACAATGAGCAGTTCTTC.

V is TRBV27 and J is TRBJ1-5, with D maybe TRBD1 (5 bases). Germline CDR1 is MNHEY and CDR2 is SMNVEV (reference sequence). This CDR3 has 15 residues. V lost 5 bases and J 3 bases, leaving 14 bases between the germline ends. The CDR3 loop reads CASSAHSGTNQPQHF. The CDR3 DNA reads as TGTGCCAGCAGTGCCCATTCCGGGACCAATCAGCCCCAGCATTTT.

The rearrangement uses TRBV28 and TRBJ2-1, with D unresolved. V was clipped by 6 bases and J by 0 bases, with 9 bases between them. This CDR3 contains 14 residues. In germline, CDR1 is MDHEN, CDR2 SYDVKM. The CDR3 bases are TGTGCCAGCAGGAACCCAAGCTCCTACAATGAGCAGTTCTTC. Its translation: CASRNPSSYNEQFF. Full variable domain (outside the CDR3, taken from reference TRBV28 and TRBJ2-1): DVKVTQSSRYLVKRTGEKVFLECVQDMDHENMFWYRQDPGLGLRLIYFSYDVKMKEKGDIPEGYSVSREKKERFSLILESASTNQTSMYLCASRNPSSYNEQFFGPGTRLTVL.

The chain has TRBV6-5 and TRBJ1-1; weak D call: TRBD1 (6 bases). Trimming left V 6 bases short and J 11 bases short, with 13 bases between. Germline CDR1 reads MNHEY; CDR2 reads SVGAGI. The CDR3 runs to 11 residues. CDR3 region: CASSQGGFAFF. The CDR3 DNA is TGTGCCAGCAGCCAAGGGGGGTTTGCTTTCTTT.

The chain links TRBV3-1 (or the pseudogene TRBV3-2) to TRBJ1-5, with 10 bases aligning to TRBD1. CDR1 LGHDT and CDR2 YNNKEL come from the germline V gene (reference sequence). This CDR3 comprises 15 residues. V gave up 6 bases and J gave up 3 bases; unmatched junction bases: 5. The CDR3 DNA reads TGTGCCAGCAGTCAGACAGGGGGCGTCAATCAGCCCCAGCATTTT. Residues: CASSQTGGVNQPQHF.

This clone was counted between two and nine times. This chain connects TRBV28 to TRBJ1-1; D remains unclear. The CDR3 loop spans 11 amino acids. CDR1 and CDR2 (germline): MDHEN, SYDVKM. V was trimmed by 6 bases and J by 7 bases, leaving 9 bases between them. This CDR3 reads CASSMDFEAFF. The CDR3 DNA reads as TGTGCCAGCAGCATGGACTTTGAAGCTTTCTTT.

The chain couples TRBV20-1 to TRBJ1-5; D might be TRBD1 (6 bases). Trimming took 3 bases from V and 5 from J, leaving 14 bases between them. This CDR3 region has 14 residues. Germline lookup yields CDR1 DFQATT and CDR2 SNEGSKA (reference sequence). The CDR3 DNA follows: TGCAGTGCTAGTATCTCGGGGGCTTATCAGCCCCAGCATTTT. It specifies CSASISGAYQPQHF.

The CDR3 DNA sequence: TGTGCCAGCAGCCAAGTAGGGTCGGGGACCGGGGAGCTGTTTTTT. It yields the protein CASSQVGSGTGELFF. This chain joins TRBV4-2 and TRBJ2-2; tentatively, D is TRBD2 (5 bases). V was pared by 1 base and J by 5 bases, with 11 bases between. This CDR3 is 15 amino acids long. Per germline, CDR1 LGHNA and CDR2 YNFKEQ.

J is TRBJ2-7 and V is TRBV28; perhaps TRBD2 as D (6 bases). Germline CDR1 reads MDHEN; CDR2 reads SYDVKM. This CDR3 has 15 amino acids. Trimming pared 6 bases from V and 4 bases from J, leaving 19 bases between. CDR3 sequence (DNA): TGTGCCAGCAGCACTTCCCAGACTAGGCCTTACGAGCAGTACTTC. As protein: CASSTSQTRPYEQYF.

This clone appeared once. The chain links TRBV6-5 to TRBJ2-3; weak D call: TRBD1 (5 bases). Germline CDR1 and CDR2: MNHEY and SVGAGI. V shed 6 bases and J shed 6 bases, with 19 bases lying between them. The CDR3 is 15 residues long. CDR3 bases: TGTGCCAGCAGGTCACAGGCGTCCCACGGCGATACGCAGTATTTT. Translated, it gives CASRSQASHGDTQYF.

This clone was counted a single time. The genes are TRBV28 and TRBJ1-1, with 8 positions matching TRBD1. The CDR3 runs to 16 residues. Trimming at V came to 7 bases and at J to 3 bases, leaving 13 bases not matched to a gene. Germline V gene sequence: CDR1 MDHEN, CDR2 SYDVKM. CDR3 loop: CASMTGATMGYTEAFF. The DNA for the CDR3 is TGTGCCAGCATGACAGGGGCGACCATGGGGTACACTGAAGCTTTCTTT. The whole variable domain, remainder taken from reference TRBV28 and TRBJ1-1, is DVKVTQSSRYLVKRTGEKVFLECVQDMDHENMFWYRQDPGLGLRLIYFSYDVKMKEKGDIPEGYSVSREKKERFSLILESASTNQTSMYLCASMTGATMGYTEAFFGQGTRLTVV.

The chain links TRBV9 to TRBJ1-3; 9 bases match TRBD1. The CDR3 is made up of 16 amino acids. Germline trimming cut 4 bases from V and 4 bases from J; bases unmatched to any gene: 9. From germline, CDR1 is SGDLS and CDR2 YYNGEE. The CDR3 DNA reads TGTGCCAGCAGCCCCCGGGGGGACAGGGCCGGAAACACCATATATTTT. Translated, it gives CASSPRGDRAGNTIYF.

V is TRBV27 and J is TRBJ1-2; 9 positions agree with TRBD1. Trimming cost V 6 bases and J 4 bases; bases outside gene matches: 6. CDR1 MNHEY and CDR2 SMNVEV come from the germline V gene (reference sequence). CDR3 length: 14 amino acids. CDR3 bases: TGTGCCAGCAGAGCAAGGACAGGGGCCTATGGCTACACCTTC. Translated: CASRARTGAYGYTF.

CDR3 amino acids: CSVNQRNRANEQFF. CDR3 sequence (DNA): TGCAGCGTTAACCAAAGGAACAGGGCCAATGAGCAGTTCTTC. V usage is TRBV29-1 and J usage is TRBJ2-1, with a weak D call TRBD1 (6 bases). CDR3 length: 14 amino acids. V was cut by 5 bases and J by 6 bases, with 17 bases left in between. The germline CDR1 and CDR2 sequences are SQVTM and ANQGSEA.

The CDR3 coding sequence is TGTGCCAGCAGCCAAGAAGGGGCCCCAAATGAAAAACTGTTTTTT. Translation: CASSQEGAPNEKLFF. V is TRBV3-1 (or the pseudogene TRBV3-2) and J is TRBJ1-4, with TRBD1 as a possible D gene (5 bases). Germline CDR1 reads LGHDT; CDR2 reads YNNKEL (reference sequence). With 0 bases removed from V and 5 bases from J, the gap between germline ends came to 10 bases. This CDR3 is built from 15 residues.

This chain joins TRBV28 and TRBJ1-2, with D perhaps TRBD1 (6 bases). The length of the CDR3 is 14 residues. Germline V CDR1 and CDR2: MDHEN, SYDVKM. V was shortened by 3 bases and J by 2 bases, with 10 bases between the two germline ends. The CDR3 region has the DNA TGTGCCAGCAGTTTCGGGCAGGGGAACTATGGCTACACCTTC. Encoded protein: CASSFGQGNYGYTF.

The chain is built from TRBV3-1 (or the pseudogene TRBV3-2) and TRBJ2-5, with D uncertain. This CDR3 comprises 12 residues. The V end lost 4 bases, the J end lost 6 bases, and 9 bases lay between the germline ends. CDR1 and CDR2 (germline): LGHDT, YNNKEL (reference sequence). CDR3 nucleotides: TGTGCCAGCAGCCGTCAGTTAAAGACCCAGTACTTC. Protein: CASSRQLKTQYF.

CDR3 residues: CASSSQQETQYF. For the CDR3, the DNA is TGTGCCAGCAGCTCGCAGCAAGAGACCCAGTACTTC. The V gene is TRBV7-2, the J gene TRBJ2-5; D is unclear. Trimming took 4 bases from V and 2 from J, leaving 5 bases between them. The CDR3 spans 12 residues. Per germline, CDR1 SGHTA and CDR2 FQGNSA.

V gene TRBV5-1 combines with J gene TRBJ2-1; a weak D match, TRBD2 (6 bases). Germline CDR1 and CDR2: SGHRS and YFSETQ. V was shortened by 3 bases and J by 2 bases, with 15 bases between the two germline ends. This CDR3 comprises 16 residues. The CDR3 reads CASSWGGGPTYNEQFF. CDR3 sequence (DNA): TGCGCCAGCAGCTGGGGAGGCGGACCTACCTACAATGAGCAGTTCTTC.

The chain couples TRBV11-2 to TRBJ2-1; 7 bases match TRBD2. The CDR3 sequence is 15 residues long. CDR1 is SGHAT, CDR2 FQNNGV, per germline. V lost 6 bases, J lost 8 bases, and 13 bases stayed unmatched. CDR3 sequence (DNA): TGTGCCAGCAGACTGGGGGGAGCGGGGAGCCATGAGCAGTTCTTC. Translating gives CASRLGGAGSHEQFF.